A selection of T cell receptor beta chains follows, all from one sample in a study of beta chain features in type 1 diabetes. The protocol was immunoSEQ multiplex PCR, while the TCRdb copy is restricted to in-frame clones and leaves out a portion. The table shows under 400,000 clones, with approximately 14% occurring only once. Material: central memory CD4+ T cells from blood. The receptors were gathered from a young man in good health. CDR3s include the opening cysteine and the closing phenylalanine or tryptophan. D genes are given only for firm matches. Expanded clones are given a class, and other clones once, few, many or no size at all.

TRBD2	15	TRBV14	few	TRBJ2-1	TGTGCCAGCAGCCATACTGGGACTAGCGGAAATGAGCAGTTCTTC	CASSHTGTSGNEQFF
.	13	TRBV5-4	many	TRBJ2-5	TGTGCCAGCAGCTCCCCTCGGCAAGAGACCCAGTACTTC	CASSSPRQETQYF
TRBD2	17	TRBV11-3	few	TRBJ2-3	TGTGCCAGCAGCTTAATGGGACTAGGGGCAGAAACAGATACGCAGTATTTT	CASSLMGLGAETDTQYF
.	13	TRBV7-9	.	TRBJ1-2	TGTGCCAGCAGCTTAATGGGGAAATTTGGCTACACCTTC	CASSLMGKFGYTF
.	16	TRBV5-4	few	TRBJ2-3	TGTGCCAGCAGCGACGAATCCGGGACTTCCGCAGATACGCAGTATTTT	CASSDESGTSADTQYF
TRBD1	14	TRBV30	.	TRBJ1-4	TGTGCCTGGGGTCCCGGGACAGAGAATGAAAAACTGTTTTTT	CAWGPGTENEKLFF
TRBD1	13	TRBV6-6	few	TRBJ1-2	TGTGCCAGCAGTCCCCCGACAGGGTATGGCTACACCTTC	CASSPPTGYGYTF
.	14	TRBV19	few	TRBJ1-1	TGTGCCAGTAACCGCGAGGGGGTGAACACTGAAGCTTTCTTT	CASNREGVNTEAFF
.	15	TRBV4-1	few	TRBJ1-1	TGCGCCAGCAGCCCCTTGGGGGGATACCCAACTGAAGCTTTCTTT	CASSPLGGYPTEAFF
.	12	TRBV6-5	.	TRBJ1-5	TGTGCCAGCAGTCCTATTTTCGGGTCCCAGCATTTT	CASSPIFGSQHF
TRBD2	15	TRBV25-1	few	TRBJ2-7	TGTGCCAGCACCAAAACTAGCGGGGGGATCTACGAGCAGTACTTC	CASTKTSGGIYEQYF
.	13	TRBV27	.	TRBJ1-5	TGTGCCAGCAGTTACTATAGCAATCAGCCCCAGCATTTT	CASSYYSNQPQHF
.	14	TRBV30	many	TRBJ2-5	TGTGCCTGGACCGCTGCAGGGTTCGGGGAGACCCAGTACTTC	CAWTAAGFGETQYF
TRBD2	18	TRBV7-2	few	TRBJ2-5	TGTGCCAGCAGCTCGTTACCCGGGACTAGCGGGGGGGCTGAGACCCAGTACTTC	CASSSLPGTSGGAETQYF
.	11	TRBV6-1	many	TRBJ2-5	TGTGCCAGCCAGCAGGGCGTGACCCAGTACTTC	CASQQGVTQYF
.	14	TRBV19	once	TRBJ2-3	TGTGCCAGTAGTATCGGGGTTAGCACAGATACGCAGTATTTT	CASSIGVSTDTQYF
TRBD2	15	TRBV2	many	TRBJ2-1	TGTGCCAGCAAGCGGAGCGGGAGGGTTGGGCATGAGCAGTTCTTC	CASKRSGRVGHEQFF
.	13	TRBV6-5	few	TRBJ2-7	TGTGCCAGCAGCAACGACGGGAGCTACGAGCAGTACTTC	CASSNDGSYEQYF
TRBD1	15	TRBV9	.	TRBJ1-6	TGTGCCAGCAGCCCGAGACAGGGGGCGGATTCACCCCTCCACTTT	CASSPRQGADSPLHF
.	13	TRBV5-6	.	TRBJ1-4	TGTGCCAGCTCGTGGTCAACTAATGAAAAACTGTTTTTT	CASSWSTNEKLFF
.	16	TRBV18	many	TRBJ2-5	TGTGCCAGCTCACCGTCGCAACAGCCCCGGGGAGAGACCCAGTACTTC	CASSPSQQPRGETQYF
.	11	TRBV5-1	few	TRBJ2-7	TGCGCCAGCAGCTTGGTAGGGGTGCAGTACTTC	CASSLVGVQYF
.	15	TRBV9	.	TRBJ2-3	TGTGCCAGCAGCGTAGAATTAGGCGGTACAGATACGCAGTATTTT	CASSVELGGTDTQYF
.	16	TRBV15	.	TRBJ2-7	TGTGCCACCAGCAGAGATTCTCAGGGGCTTATCTACGAGCAGTACTTC	CATSRDSQGLIYEQYF
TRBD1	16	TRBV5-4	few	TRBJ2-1	TGTGCCAGCAGCTCCCCGGGACAGGGAAACTACAATGAGCAGTTCTTC	CASSSPGQGNYNEQFF
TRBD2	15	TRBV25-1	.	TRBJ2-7	TGTGCCAGCAGTGACGGTCAGGGACTAGTCTACGAGCAGTACTTC	CASSDGQGLVYEQYF
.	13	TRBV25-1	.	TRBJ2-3	TGTGCCAGCTCCCGCCGGGGTCCAGATACGCAGTATTTT	CASSRRGPDTQYF
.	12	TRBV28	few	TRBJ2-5	TGTGCCAGCAGTTTCCCCGGGGAGACCCAGTACTTC	CASSFPGETQYF
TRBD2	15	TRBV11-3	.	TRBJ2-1	TGTGCCAGCAGCCCCCTAGGACTAGCCTACAATGAGCAGTTCTTC	CASSPLGLAYNEQFF
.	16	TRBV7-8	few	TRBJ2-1	TGTGCCAGCAGCTTACGTTGGACTATATCTTACAATGAGCAGTTCTTC	CASSLRWTISYNEQFF
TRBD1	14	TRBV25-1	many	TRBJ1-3	TGTGCCAGCAGAGAGGGGGCGATTGGAAACACCATATATTTT	CASREGAIGNTIYF
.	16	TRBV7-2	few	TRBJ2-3	TGTGCCAGCAGCTTGGGACTCCTCCGCACAGCAGATACGCAGTATTTT	CASSLGLLRTADTQYF
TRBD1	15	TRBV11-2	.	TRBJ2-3	TGTGCCAGCAGCCCCAACAGGGGGTCCACAGATACGCAGTATTTT	CASSPNRGSTDTQYF
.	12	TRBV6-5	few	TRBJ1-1	TGTGCCAGCAGTCGGACGAACACTGAAGCTTTCTTT	CASSRTNTEAFF
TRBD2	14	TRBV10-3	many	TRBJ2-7	TGTGCCATCAGGGGTAGCGGGGGGGCCTTCGAGCAGTACTTC	CAIRGSGGAFEQYF
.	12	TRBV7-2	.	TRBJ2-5	TGTGCCAGCAGCTTTAGCGGAGAGACCCAGTACTTC	CASSFSGETQYF
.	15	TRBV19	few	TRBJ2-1	TGTGCCAGTACTTGGGACCGAAGCTCCTACAATGAGCAGTTCTTC	CASTWDRSSYNEQFF
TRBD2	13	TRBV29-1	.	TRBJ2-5	TGCAGCACCACCGGGACTATGGAAGAGACCCAGTACTTC	CSTTGTMEETQYF
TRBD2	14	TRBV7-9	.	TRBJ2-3	TGTGCCAGCAGCCAAGCGGGGGGGCGAGATACGCAGTATTTT	CASSQAGGRDTQYF
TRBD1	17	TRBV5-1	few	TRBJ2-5	TGCGCCAGCAGCTTGGCCGGGCCAGGGGGCGCACAAGAGACCCAGTACTTC	CASSLAGPGGAQETQYF
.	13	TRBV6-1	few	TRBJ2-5	TGTGCCAGCAGTGCCGGACAGAAAGAGACCCAGTACTTC	CASSAGQKETQYF
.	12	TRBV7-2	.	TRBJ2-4	TGTGCCAGCAGTATAGCCAAAAACATTCAGTACTTC	CASSIAKNIQYF
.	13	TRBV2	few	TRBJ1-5	TGTGCCAGCAGTGTAGGGGCAGTCCAGCCCCAGCATTTT	CASSVGAVQPQHF
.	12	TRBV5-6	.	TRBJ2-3	TGTGCCAGCAGCCCCGGCACGGATACGCAGTATTTT	CASSPGTDTQYF
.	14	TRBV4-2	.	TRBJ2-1	TGTGCCAGCAGCCAAGATCCAGCAGGGAATGAGCAGTTCTTC	CASSQDPAGNEQFF
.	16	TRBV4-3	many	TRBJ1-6	TGCGCCAGCAGCCAAGTTGGAGGCCGAGTTAGGTCACCCCTCCACTTT	CASSQVGGRVRSPLHF
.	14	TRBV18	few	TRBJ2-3	TGTGCCAGCTCCAATGGGGTGTCCACAGATACGCAGTATTTT	CASSNGVSTDTQYF
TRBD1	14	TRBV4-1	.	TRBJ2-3	TGCGCCAGCAGCCGACTACAGGGGAAAGATACGCAGTATTTT	CASSRLQGKDTQYF
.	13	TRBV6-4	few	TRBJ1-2	TGTGCCAGCAGTGCGGGGGTTAATACTGGCTACACCTTC	CASSAGVNTGYTF
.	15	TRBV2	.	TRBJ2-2	TGTGCCAGCAGCGAGGGACTCCAGAACACCGGGGAGCTGTTTTTT	CASSEGLQNTGELFF
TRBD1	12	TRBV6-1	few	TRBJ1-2	TGTGCCAGCAGTGGGGGACAGGGTCGCTACACCTTC	CASSGGQGRYTF
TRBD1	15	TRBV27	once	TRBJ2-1	TGTGCCAGCAGTTTAATTGGACAGGGTTACAATGAGCAGTTCTTC	CASSLIGQGYNEQFF